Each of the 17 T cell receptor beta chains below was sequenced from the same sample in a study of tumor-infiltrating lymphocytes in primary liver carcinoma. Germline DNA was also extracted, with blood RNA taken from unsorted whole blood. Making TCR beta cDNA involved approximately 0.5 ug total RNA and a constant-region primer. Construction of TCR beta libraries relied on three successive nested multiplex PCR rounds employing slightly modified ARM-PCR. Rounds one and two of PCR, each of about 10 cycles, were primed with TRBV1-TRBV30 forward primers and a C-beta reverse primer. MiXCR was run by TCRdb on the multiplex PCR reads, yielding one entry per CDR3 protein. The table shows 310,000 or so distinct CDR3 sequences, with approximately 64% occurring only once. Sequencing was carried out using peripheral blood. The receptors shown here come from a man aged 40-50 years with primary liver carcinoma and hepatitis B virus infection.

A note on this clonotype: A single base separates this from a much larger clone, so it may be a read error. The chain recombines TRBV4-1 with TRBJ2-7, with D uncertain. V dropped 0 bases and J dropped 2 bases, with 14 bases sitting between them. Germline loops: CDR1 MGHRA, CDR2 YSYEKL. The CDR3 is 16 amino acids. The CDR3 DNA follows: TGCGCCAGCAGCCAAGAATTAATGGGTAGAGCCTACGAGCAGTACTTC. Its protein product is CASSQELMGRAYEQYF.

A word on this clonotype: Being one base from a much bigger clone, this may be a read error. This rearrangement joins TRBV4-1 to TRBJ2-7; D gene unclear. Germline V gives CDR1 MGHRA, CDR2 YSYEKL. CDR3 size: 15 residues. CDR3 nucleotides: TGCGCCAGCATCCAAGATATACAGAGAGACTACGAGCAGTACTTC. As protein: CASIQDIQRDYEQYF.

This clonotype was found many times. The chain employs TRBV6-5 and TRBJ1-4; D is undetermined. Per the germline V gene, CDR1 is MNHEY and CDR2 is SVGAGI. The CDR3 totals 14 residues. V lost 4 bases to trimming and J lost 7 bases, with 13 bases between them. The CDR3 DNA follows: TGTGCCAGCAGTTTGACCGAAGTCCCTGAAAAACTGTTTTTT. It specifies CASSLTEVPEKLFF.

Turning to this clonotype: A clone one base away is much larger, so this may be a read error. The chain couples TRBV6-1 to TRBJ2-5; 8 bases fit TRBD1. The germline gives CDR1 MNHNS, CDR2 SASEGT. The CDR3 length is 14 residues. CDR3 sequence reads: CASSEATGGETRYF. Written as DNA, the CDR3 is TGTGCCAGCAGTGAAGCAACAGGGGGAGAGACCCGGTACTTC.

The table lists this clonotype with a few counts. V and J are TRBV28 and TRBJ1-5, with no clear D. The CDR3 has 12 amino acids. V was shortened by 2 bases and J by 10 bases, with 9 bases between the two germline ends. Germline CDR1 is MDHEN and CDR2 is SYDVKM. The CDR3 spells CASSLEYSPQHF. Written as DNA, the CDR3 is TGTGCCAGCAGTTTAGAGTACAGTCCCCAGCATTTT. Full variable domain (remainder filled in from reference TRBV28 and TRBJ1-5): DVKVTQSSRYLVKRTGEKVFLECVQDMDHENMFWYRQDPGLGLRLIYFSYDVKMKEKGDIPEGYSVSREKKERFSLILESASTNQTSMYLCASSLEYSPQHFGDGTRLSIL.

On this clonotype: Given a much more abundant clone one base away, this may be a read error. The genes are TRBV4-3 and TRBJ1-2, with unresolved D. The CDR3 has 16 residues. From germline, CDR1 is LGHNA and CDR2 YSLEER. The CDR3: CASSQDRVQANYGYAF. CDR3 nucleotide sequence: TGCGCCAGCAGCCAAGATAGGGTGCAAGCTAACTATGGCTACGCCTTC.

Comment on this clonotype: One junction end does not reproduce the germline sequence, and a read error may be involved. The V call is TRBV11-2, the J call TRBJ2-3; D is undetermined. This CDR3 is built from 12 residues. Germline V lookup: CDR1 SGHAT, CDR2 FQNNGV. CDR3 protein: CASSQTHDTQYF. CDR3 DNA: TGTGCCAGCAGCCAGACCCATGATACTCAGTATTTT.

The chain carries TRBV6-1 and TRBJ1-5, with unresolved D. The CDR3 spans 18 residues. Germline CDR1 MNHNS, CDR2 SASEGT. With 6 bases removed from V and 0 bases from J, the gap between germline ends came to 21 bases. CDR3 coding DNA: TGTGCCAGCAGCCGAACCCACAGTGCTCCTACTAGCAATCAGCCCCAGCATTTT. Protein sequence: CASSRTHSAPTSNQPQHF.

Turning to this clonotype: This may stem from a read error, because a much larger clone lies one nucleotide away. In DNA form, the CDR3 reads TGTGCCAGCAGTTACGCCCACCATGCGGCAGATACGCAGTATTTT. Translated: CASSYAHHAADTQYF. The chain uses TRBV6-5 and TRBJ2-3, with no clear D. V shed 2 bases and J shed 4 bases, with 13 bases lying between them. This CDR3 comprises 15 residues. The germline V gene encodes CDR1 MNHEY and CDR2 SVGAGI.

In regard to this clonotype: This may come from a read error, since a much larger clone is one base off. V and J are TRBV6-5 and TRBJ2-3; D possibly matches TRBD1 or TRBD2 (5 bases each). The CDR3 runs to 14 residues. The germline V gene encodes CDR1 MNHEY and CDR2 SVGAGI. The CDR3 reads CTTTREYSTDTQYF. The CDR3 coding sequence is TGTACCACTACCAGGGAGTATAGCACAGATACGCAGTATTTT.

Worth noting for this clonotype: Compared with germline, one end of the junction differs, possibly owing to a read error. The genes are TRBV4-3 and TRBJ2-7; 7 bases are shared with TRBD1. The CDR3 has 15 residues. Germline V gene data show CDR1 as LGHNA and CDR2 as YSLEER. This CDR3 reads CASSHDLNRGREQYF. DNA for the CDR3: TGCGCCAGCAGCCATGATCTGAACAGGGGAAGGGAGCAGTATTTC.

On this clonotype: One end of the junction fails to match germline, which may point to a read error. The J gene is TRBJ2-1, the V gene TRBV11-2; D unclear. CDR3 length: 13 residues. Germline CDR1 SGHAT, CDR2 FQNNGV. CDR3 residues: CTSRLLGMDEQFF. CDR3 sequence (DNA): TGTACCAGCAGATTACTGGGTATGGATGAGCAGTTCTTC.

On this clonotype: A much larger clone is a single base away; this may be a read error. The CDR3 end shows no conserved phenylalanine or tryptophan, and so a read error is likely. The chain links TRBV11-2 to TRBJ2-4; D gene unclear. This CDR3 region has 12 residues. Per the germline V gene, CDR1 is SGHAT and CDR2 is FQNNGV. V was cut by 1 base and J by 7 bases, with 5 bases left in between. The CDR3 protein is CASSLGANIQYL. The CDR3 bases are TGTGCCAGCAGCTTAGGGGCCAACATTCAGTACTTA.

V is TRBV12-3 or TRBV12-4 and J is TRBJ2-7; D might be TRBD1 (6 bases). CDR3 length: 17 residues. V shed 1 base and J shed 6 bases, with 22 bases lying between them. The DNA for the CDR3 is TGTGCCAGCAGTTTAGTGCAGGGGCGCCTCGATGCGAGCGAGCAGTACTTC. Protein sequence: CASSLVQGRLDASEQYF.

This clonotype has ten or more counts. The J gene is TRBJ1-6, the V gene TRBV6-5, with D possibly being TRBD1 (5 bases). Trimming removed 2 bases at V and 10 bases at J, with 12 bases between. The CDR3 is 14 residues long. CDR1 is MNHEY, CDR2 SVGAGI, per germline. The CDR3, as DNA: TGTGCCAGCAGTTACCAGGGAGCCTCCTCACCCCTCCACTTT. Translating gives CASSYQGASSPLHF.

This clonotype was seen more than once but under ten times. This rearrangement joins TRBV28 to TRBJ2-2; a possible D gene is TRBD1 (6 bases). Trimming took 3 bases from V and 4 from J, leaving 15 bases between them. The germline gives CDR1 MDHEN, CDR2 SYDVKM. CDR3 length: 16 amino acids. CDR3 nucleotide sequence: TGTGCCAGCAGTTTGACACAGGGTACCCCCACCGGGGAGCTGTTTTTT. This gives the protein CASSLTQGTPTGELFF.

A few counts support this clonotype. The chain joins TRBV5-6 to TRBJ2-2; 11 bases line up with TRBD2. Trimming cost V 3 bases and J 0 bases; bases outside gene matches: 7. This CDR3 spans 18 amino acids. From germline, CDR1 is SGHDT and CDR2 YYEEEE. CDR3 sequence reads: CASSSLAGGLANTGELFF. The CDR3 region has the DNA TGTGCCAGCAGCTCCCTAGCGGGAGGACTCGCGAACACCGGGGAGCTGTTTTTT.